This entry lists 20 T cell receptor beta chains sequenced from one sample in a study of beta chain features in type 1 diabetes. The authors reverse transcribed all of the isolated RNA, so sequencing captured expressed TCRB transcripts. Some clones are missing from TCRdb's copy, which holds only in-frame ones; the method was immunoSEQ multiplex PCR. This sample has around 53,000 clones, with 55% to 80% found just once. No antigen has been identified for these receptors. The study, taken as a whole, reports: For Type 1 diabetes patients, all four CD4+ subsets carried TCRB CDR3s that were moderately but significantly shorter.

The specimen sequenced was stem cell memory CD4+ T cells from blood. These TCRs come from a woman in her twenties or thirties with type 1 diabetes.

This clone showed up just once. The chain recombines TRBV4-1 with TRBJ2-5; D not certain. Germline V gene sequence: CDR1 MGHRA, CDR2 YSYEKL. This CDR3 has 14 amino acids. Trimming shortened V by 0 bases and J by 3 bases, and 8 bases separated the two germline ends. In DNA form, the CDR3 reads TGCGCCAGCAGCCAAGATAACAGTAAAGAGACCCAGTACTTC. Its protein product is CASSQDNSKETQYF.

The chain links TRBV28 to TRBJ2-1, with 8 positions matching TRBD2. J lost 2 bases, V lost 5 bases, and 8 bases had no gene match. Germline CDR1 reads MDHEN; CDR2 reads SYDVKM. The CDR3 contains 16 residues. The CDR3 region has the DNA TGTGCCAGCAGTCCGCCGGGACTAGATACCTACAATGAGCAGTTCTTC. As protein: CASSPPGLDTYNEQFF.

V usage is TRBV5-1 and J usage is TRBJ2-5; 10 nucleotides line up with TRBD1. This CDR3 contains 15 residues. The J segment lost 3 bases and the V segment lost 0 bases, leaving 2 bases of the junction unmatched. Germline values: CDR1 SGHRS, CDR2 YFSETQ. CDR3 region: CASSLVGTGEETQYF. CDR3 bases: TGCGCCAGCAGCTTGGTTGGGACAGGGGAAGAGACCCAGTACTTC.

This clone has only a few counts. The chain has TRBV6-6 and TRBJ2-5, with 7 bases that match TRBD1. The germline CDR1 and CDR2 sequences are MNHNY and SVGAGI (reference sequence). The CDR3 is 16 amino acids. The V segment lost 4 bases and the J segment 6 bases; nucleotides outside the gene matches: 14. For the CDR3, the DNA is TGTGCCAGCAGTTCCATTATCGGACAGGTTGGACAGACCCAGTACTTC. Encoded protein: CASSSIIGQVGQTQYF.

The chain couples TRBV5-1 to TRBJ2-5; 7 bases match TRBD1. V lost 4 bases, J lost 5 bases, and 11 bases stayed unmatched. The CDR3 totals 15 residues. CDR1 SGHRS and CDR2 YFSETQ come from the germline V gene. The CDR3, as DNA: TGCGCCAGCAGCCCTGGACAGGCCTCCCTGGAGACCCAGTACTTC. Translation gives CASSPGQASLETQYF.

The chain is built from TRBV7-2 and TRBJ2-4, with a possible D match to TRBD2 (5 bases). CDR3 length equals 16 residues. Germline V gives CDR1 SGHTA, CDR2 FQGNSA. Trimming took off 5 bases at V and 0 bases at J, with 14 bases between the two ends. CDR3: CASSPDGILAKNIQYF. Written as DNA, the CDR3 is TGTGCCAGCAGCCCAGACGGGATTCTAGCCAAAAACATTCAGTACTTC. Filled out from reference TRBV7-2 and TRBJ2-4, the complete variable domain reads GAGVSQSPSNKVTEKGKDVELRCDPISGHTALYWYRQSLGQGLEFLIYFQGNSAPDKSGLPSDRFSAERTGGSVSTLTIQRTQQEDSAVYLCASSPDGILAKNIQYFGAGTRLSVL.

The chain employs TRBV29-1 and TRBJ1-1; D remains ambiguous. Looked up from germline, CDR1 is SQVTM and CDR2 is ANQGSEA. CDR3 length equals 12 residues. V dropped 0 bases and J dropped 7 bases, with 9 bases sitting between them. Written as DNA, the CDR3 is TGCAGCGTTGAAGAGTTACAGAATGAAGCTTTCTTT. Encoded protein: CSVEELQNEAFF.

V usage is TRBV6-5 and J usage is TRBJ2-2, with D unresolved. Germline V gene sequence: CDR1 MNHEY, CDR2 SVGAGI. Trimming stripped 5 bases from V and 8 bases from J, with 6 bases between. CDR3 length equals 11 residues. The CDR3 region has the DNA TGTGCCAGCAGTCAGGCGGGGGAGCTGTTTTTT. It translates to CASSQAGELFF.

This chain links TRBV6-6 with TRBJ2-3; possibly TRBD2 for D (5 bases). The CDR3 has 15 residues. Germline CDR1 reads MNHNY; CDR2 reads SVGAGI (reference sequence). Between the trimmed V and J ends, which lost 4 bases and 2 bases, there was a span of 13 bases. This chain's CDR3 is CASSSGRGVTDTQYF. CDR3 bases: TGTGCCAGCAGTTCCGGCCGGGGAGTCACAGATACGCAGTATTTT.

The chain links TRBV2 to TRBJ2-2, with TRBD1 matching over 8 bases. The germline V gene has CDR1 SNHLY and CDR2 FYNNEI. V trimming: 5 bases; J trimming: 6 bases; junction bases outside the gene matches: 2. The CDR3 loop spans 13 amino acids. CDR3 loop: CASSTGGSGELFF. For the CDR3, the DNA is TGTGCCAGCAGTACAGGGGGATCCGGGGAGCTGTTTTTT.

For the CDR3, the DNA is TGCGCCAGCAGCTGGACTAGCGGGAGGGTCACAGATACGCAGTATTTT. Its translation is CASSWTSGRVTDTQYF. The chain couples TRBV5-1 to TRBJ2-3; 15 positions match TRBD2. V was pared by 3 bases and J by 2 bases, with 1 base of the junction left unmatched. The CDR3 has 16 amino acids. Germline CDR1 reads SGHRS; CDR2 reads YFSETQ.

This chain joins TRBV11-2 and TRBJ2-2, with D unclear. The CDR3 contains 17 residues. The V end was cut by 2 bases, the J end by 2 bases, with 15 bases between. The germline V gene encodes CDR1 SGHAT and CDR2 FQNNGV. The DNA for the CDR3 is TGTGCCAGCAGCTTAAGCCCTAGGCGCTCAAACACCGGGGAGCTGTTTTTT. It translates to CASSLSPRRSNTGELFF.

The chain has TRBV6-5 and TRBJ2-7; no clear D. Per the germline V gene, CDR1 is MNHEY and CDR2 is SVGAGI. This CDR3 comprises 14 residues. Deletions cut 6 bases from V and 6 bases from J, with 18 bases between. The CDR3, as DNA: TGTGCCAGCAGACCCATCCCAGGCCCCCCCGAGCAGTACTTC. Its translation is CASRPIPGPPEQYF.

This sequence joins TRBV9 and TRBJ2-5; D might be TRBD1 (5 bases). Between the trimmed V and J ends, which lost 0 bases and 3 bases, there was a span of 6 bases. This CDR3 comprises 13 residues. Looked up from germline, CDR1 is SGDLS and CDR2 is YYNGEE. CDR3 sequence reads: CASSVVGEETQYF. The CDR3 nucleotides are TGTGCCAGCAGCGTAGTAGGGGAAGAGACCCAGTACTTC.

There are a few counts of this clone. The V call is TRBV23-1, the J call TRBJ1-5, with 8 bases lining up with TRBD1. TRBV23-1 is assigned to the ORF class and has an uncertain function. The CDR3 length is 17 residues. V shed 10 bases, J shed 0 bases, and the junction held 14 bases outside the gene matches. DNA for the CDR3: TGCGCCATCGATACAGGGGGTCTAAAATATAGCAATCAGCCCCAGCATTTT. Translation gives CAIDTGGLKYSNQPQHF.

This clone has a handful of counts. The rearrangement uses TRBV29-1 and TRBJ1-2; 7 nucleotides agree with TRBD1. This CDR3 region has 12 residues. Germline CDR1 is SQVTM and CDR2 is ANQGSEA. V was pared by 4 bases and J by 4 bases, with 3 bases of the junction left unmatched. The CDR3 DNA follows: TGCAGCGTTGGACAGGGTAGCTATGGCTACACCTTC. Encoded protein: CSVGQGSYGYTF.

The rearrangement joins TRBV29-1 to TRBJ2-5, with a possible D match to TRBD2 (7 bases). Germline loops: CDR1 SQVTM, CDR2 ANQGSEA. The CDR3 is 14 residues long. The V and J ends lost 6 bases and 3 bases respectively, with 17 bases between them. CDR3 in amino acids: CSVSKGGGKETQYF. The CDR3 DNA reads TGCAGCGTCTCCAAGGGAGGGGGGAAAGAGACCCAGTACTTC.

The chain combines TRBV29-1 with TRBJ1-2, with 7 bases lining up with TRBD1. CDR1 and CDR2 (germline): SQVTM, ANQGSEA. This CDR3 has 19 amino acids. Losses at the gene ends were 6 bases for V and 1 base for J; bases not matched to a gene: 23. CDR3 protein: CSVFTLKPGQRSLNYGYTF. CDR3 DNA sequence: TGCAGCGTCTTTACCTTGAAACCGGGACAGAGGTCCCTTAACTATGGCTACACCTTC.

In this sample, this clone turned up once. This chain joins TRBV5-1 and TRBJ2-7; 10 bases fit TRBD2. Germline CDR1 SGHRS, CDR2 YFSETQ. Germline trimming cut 4 bases from V and 2 bases from J; bases unmatched to any gene: 9. This CDR3 region has 16 residues. Here the CDR3 reads CASSVGPLAGAYEQYF. CDR3 in DNA: TGCGCCAGCAGCGTGGGGCCTCTAGCGGGGGCCTACGAGCAGTACTTC. The whole variable domain, filled in from reference TRBV5-1 and TRBJ2-7, reads KAGVTQTPRYLIKTRGQQVTLSCSPISGHRSVSWYQQTPGQGLQFLFEYFSETQRNKGNFPGRFSGRQFSNSRSEMNVSTLELGDSALYLCASSVGPLAGAYEQYFGPGTRLTVT.

This rearrangement joins TRBV6-1 to TRBJ2-2; the D is unclear. Germline V gene sequence: CDR1 MNHNS, CDR2 SASEGT. This CDR3 has 11 amino acids. The ends were cut back, 7 bases at V and 7 bases at J, with 7 bases in the middle. In DNA, the CDR3 is TGTGCCAGCACGAGAAACGGGGAGCTGTTTTTT. Protein sequence: CASTRNGELFF.